This T cell receptor (beta chain) was profiled in a study of blood T cell repertoires in COVID-19. The wider study: Samples came from the United States, Italy and Spain, spanning acute and convalescent COVID-19. Sources were T cells, B-cell-depleted T cells, or PBMCs; the material itself was cDNA or gDNA.

Germline V gene lookup returns CDR1 GTSNPN and CDR2 SVGIG (reference sequence). The CDR3 spans 13 residues. Deletions cut 6 bases from V and 7 bases from J, with 16 bases between. Authors' data handling: Quantification of nucleated cells was approximated via reference gene primer amplification. The method was immunoSEQ multiplex PCR; TCRdb's version includes in-frame clones alone and lacks a portion of them. That table gives V, J and clone size, and the DNA gave D and trimming. The profile shows a few hundred thousand clones, roughly 84% of them singletons. The receptor's source is a woman aged 25 to 39 who had recovered from COVID-19. The sample was peripheral blood. The gene calls are TRBV30 and TRBJ2-1; tentative D call: TRBD2 (5 bases). The CDR3 reads CACRRASLNEQFF. The CDR3 region has the DNA TGTGCCTGCAGGCGGGCAAGTCTGAATGAGCAGTTCTTC.